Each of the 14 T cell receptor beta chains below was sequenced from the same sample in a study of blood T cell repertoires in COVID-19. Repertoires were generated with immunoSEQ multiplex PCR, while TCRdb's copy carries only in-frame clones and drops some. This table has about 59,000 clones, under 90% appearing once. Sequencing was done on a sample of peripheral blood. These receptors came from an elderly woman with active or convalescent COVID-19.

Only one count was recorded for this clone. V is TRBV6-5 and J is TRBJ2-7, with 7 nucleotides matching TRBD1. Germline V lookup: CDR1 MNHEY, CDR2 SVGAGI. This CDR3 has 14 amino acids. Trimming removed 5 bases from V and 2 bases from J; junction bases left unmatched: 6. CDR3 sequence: CASSNNRGTYEQYF. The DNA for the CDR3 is TGTGCCAGCAGTAATAACAGGGGCACCTACGAGCAGTACTTC.

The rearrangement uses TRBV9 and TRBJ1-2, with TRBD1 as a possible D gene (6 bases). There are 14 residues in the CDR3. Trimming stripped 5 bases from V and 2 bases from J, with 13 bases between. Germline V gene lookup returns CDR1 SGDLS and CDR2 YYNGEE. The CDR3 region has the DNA TGTGCCAGCAGTCGGGACACGACAAACTATGGCTACACCTTC. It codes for CASSRDTTNYGYTF.

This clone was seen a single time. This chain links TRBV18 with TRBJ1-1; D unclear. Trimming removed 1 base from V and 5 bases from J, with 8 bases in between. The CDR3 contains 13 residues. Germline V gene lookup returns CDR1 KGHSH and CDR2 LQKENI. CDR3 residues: CASSPQEATEAFF. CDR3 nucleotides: TGTGCCAGCTCACCACAGGAGGCAACTGAAGCTTTCTTT.

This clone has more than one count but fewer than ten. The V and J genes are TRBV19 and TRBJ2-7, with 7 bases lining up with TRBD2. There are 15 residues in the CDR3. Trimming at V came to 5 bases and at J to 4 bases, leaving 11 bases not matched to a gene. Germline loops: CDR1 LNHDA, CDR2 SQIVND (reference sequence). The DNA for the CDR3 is TGTGCCAGTAGTCCGGACGGGGGGAATCCATACGAGCAGTACTTC. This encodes CASSPDGGNPYEQYF.

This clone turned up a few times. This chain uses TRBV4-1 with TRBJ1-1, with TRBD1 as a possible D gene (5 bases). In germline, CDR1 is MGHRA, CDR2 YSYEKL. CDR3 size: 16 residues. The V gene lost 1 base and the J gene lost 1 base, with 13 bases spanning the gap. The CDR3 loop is CASSQVLGGANTEAFF. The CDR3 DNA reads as TGCGCCAGCAGCCAAGTTTTGGGAGGGGCGAACACTGAAGCTTTCTTT.

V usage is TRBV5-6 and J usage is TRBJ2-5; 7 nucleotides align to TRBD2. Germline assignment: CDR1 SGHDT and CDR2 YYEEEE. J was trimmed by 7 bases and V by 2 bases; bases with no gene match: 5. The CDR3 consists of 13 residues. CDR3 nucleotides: TGTGCCAGCAGCTTCGGTGGGGGGGGGACCCAGTACTTC. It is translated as CASSFGGGGTQYF.

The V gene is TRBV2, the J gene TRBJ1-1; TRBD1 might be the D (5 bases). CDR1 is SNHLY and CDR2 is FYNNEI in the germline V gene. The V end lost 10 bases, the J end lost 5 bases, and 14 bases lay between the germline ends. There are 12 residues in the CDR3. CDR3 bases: TGTGCCATTGGACGGGGGGGGACTGAAGCTTTCTTT. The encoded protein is CAIGRGGTEAFF.

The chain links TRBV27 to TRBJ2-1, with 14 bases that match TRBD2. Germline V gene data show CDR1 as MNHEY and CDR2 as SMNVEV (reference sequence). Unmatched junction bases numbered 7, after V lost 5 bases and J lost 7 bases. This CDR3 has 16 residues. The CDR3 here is CASSPGTSGGRNEQFF. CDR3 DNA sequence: TGTGCCAGCAGTCCGGGGACTAGCGGGGGTCGGAATGAGCAGTTCTTC.

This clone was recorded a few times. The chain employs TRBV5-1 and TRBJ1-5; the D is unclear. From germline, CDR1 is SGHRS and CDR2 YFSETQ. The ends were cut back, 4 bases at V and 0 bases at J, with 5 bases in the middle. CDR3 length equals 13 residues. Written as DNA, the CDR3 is TGCGCCAGCAGCGCGTATAGCAATCAGCCCCAGCATTTT. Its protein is CASSAYSNQPQHF.

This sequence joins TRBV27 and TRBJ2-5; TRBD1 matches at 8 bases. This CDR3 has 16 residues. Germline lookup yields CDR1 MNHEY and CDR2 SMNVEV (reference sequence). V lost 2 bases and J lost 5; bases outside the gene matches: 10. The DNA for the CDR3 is TGTGCCAGCAGTTTACTGGGTTCAGGGGGCCGGGAGACCCAGTACTTC. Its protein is CASSLLGSGGRETQYF.

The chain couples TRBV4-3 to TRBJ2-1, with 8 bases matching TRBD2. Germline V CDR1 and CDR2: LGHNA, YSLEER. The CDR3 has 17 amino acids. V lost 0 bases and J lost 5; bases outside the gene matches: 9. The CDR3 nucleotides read TGCGCCAGCAGCCAAGATCAGAGCGGGGGCCGAAACAATGAGCAGTTCTTC. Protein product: CASSQDQSGGRNNEQFF.

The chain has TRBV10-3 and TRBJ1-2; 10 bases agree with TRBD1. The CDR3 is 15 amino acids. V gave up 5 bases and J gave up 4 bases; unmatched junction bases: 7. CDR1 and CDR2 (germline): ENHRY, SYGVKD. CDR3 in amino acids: CAISPGTGEAYGYTF. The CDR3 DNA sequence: TGTGCCATCAGTCCCGGGACAGGGGAGGCCTATGGCTACACCTTC.

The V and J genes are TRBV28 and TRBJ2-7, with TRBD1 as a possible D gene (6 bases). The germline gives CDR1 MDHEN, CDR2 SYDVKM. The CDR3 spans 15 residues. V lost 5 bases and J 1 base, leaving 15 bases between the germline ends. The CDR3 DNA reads TGTGCCAGCAGTGCCCCACAGGGCCCTTCCTACGAGCAGTACTTC. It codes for CASSAPQGPSYEQYF.

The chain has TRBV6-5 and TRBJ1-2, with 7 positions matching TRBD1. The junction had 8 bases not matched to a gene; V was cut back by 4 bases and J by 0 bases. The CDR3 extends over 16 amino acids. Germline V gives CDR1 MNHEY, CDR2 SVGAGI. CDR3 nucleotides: TGTGCCAGCAGTTCCCGGGACAGTCCTTCTAACTATGGCTACACCTTC. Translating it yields CASSSRDSPSNYGYTF.